This TCR beta chain stems from a study of T cell responses to AZD1222 COVID-19 vaccine. The study's findings and limits: At baseline, seropositivity was found in only a handful of AZD1222 recipients. Females made up more of the donors, who were largely white British, and clonal diversity may have come out too low.

V shed 5 bases and J shed 8 bases, with 21 bases lying between them. Germline V gene sequence: CDR1 MGHRA, CDR2 YSYEKL. This CDR3 is 16 amino acids long. Assay used: immunoSEQ multiplex PCR; TCRdb lists only in-frame clones, some missing. The sample includes more than 85,000 clones, approximately 88% of them seen just once. Regarding this clone: The antigen is unknown.

This material consisted of peripheral blood, taken on day 0 of AZD1222 vaccination. The J gene is TRBJ1-4, the V gene TRBV4-1; a possible D gene is TRBD1 (5 bases). The sequence was obtained from an adult in good health. This CDR3 reads CASSNDMGQGGEKLFF. DNA of the CDR3: TGCGCCAGCAGCAACGACATGGGGCAGGGCGGCGAAAAACTGTTTTTT.